This TCR beta chain stems from a study of CD8+ T cells in alopecia areata. Study as a whole: For the treated group, dosing was oral tofacitinib at 5 to 10 mg twice daily.

Treatment described: oral pan-JAK inhibitor, 5-10 mg twice daily. PBMCs, the starting material, were the source of sorted CD4+ and CD8+ T cells. Study results and limitations: Many expanded lesional clones persisted in scalp and blood during tofacitinib. Clonality exceeded that of normal scalp in lesional scalp, most notably in alopecia totalis/universalis.

A word on this clone: Its antigen is unidentified.

TCR sequencing used cDNA made by reverse transcription of extracted RNA. Using immunoSEQ multiplex PCR, the repertoire was profiled, and TCRdb retains in-frame clones only, with some absent. The sample includes under 350,000 clones, nearly 60% of them seen just once. The length of the CDR3 is 15 residues. CDR1 is MNHEY and CDR2 is SMNVEV in the germline V gene (reference sequence). Deletions cut 5 bases from V and 2 bases from J, with 16 bases between. The rearrangement joins TRBV27 to TRBJ2-7, with a tentative D call TRBD1 (5 bases). Sample: CD4+ T cells sorted from blood, taken at week 24, from a patient treated with tofacitinib. The TCR originated in a human donor with alopecia areata. CDR3: CASSPTQGRAYEQYF. The DNA of the CDR3 is TGTGCCAGCAGTCCCACTCAGGGTAGGGCCTACGAGCAGTACTTC.